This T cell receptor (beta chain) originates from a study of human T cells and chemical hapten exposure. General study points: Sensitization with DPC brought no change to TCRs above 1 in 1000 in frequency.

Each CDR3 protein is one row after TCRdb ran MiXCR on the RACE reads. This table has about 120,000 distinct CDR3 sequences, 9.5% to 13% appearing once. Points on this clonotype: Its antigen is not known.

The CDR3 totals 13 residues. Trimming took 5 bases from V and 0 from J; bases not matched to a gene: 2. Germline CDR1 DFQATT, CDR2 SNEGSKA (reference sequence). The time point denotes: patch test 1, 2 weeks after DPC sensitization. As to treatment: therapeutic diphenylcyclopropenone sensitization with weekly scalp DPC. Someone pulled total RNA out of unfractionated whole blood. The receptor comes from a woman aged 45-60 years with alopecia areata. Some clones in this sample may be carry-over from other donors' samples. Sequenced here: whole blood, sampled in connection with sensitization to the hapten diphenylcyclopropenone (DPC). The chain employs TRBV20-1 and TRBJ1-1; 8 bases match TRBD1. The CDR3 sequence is CSAVDRVNTEAFF. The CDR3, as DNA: TGCAGTGCTGTGGACAGGGTGAACACTGAAGCTTTCTTT.